This TCR beta chain was sequenced for a study of cytomegalovirus exposure and HLA in healthy donors. Study-level results: Relative to equally common others, HLA-associated TCR beta chains showed greater clonal expansion in a later analysis. A likely sequencing artifact accounted for one observed cluster of highly shared sequence variants.

Germline values: CDR1 MDHEN, CDR2 SYDVKM. With 2 bases clipped from V and 2 bases from J, the junction kept 9 bases outside the gene matches. The CDR3 length is 17 residues. This clone was recorded a few times. Its antigen is currently unknown. Primers included in the PCR were 60 Vbeta and 13 Jbeta primers. Assay used: immunoSEQ multiplex PCR; TCRdb lists only in-frame clones, some missing. The sample consists of about 130,000 clones, approximately 85% of them appearing once. This clonotype was obtained from a woman in her 30s in good health and CMV-seropositive. The gene calls are TRBV28 and TRBJ1-5; 7 nucleotides line up with TRBD1. The specimen was PBMCs. The chain's CDR3 is CASSLPNRGGGNQPQHF. DNA for the CDR3: TGTGCCAGCAGTTTACCCAACAGGGGTGGGGGCAATCAGCCCCAGCATTTT. Full variable domain (outside the CDR3, taken from reference TRBV28 and TRBJ1-5): DVKVTQSSRYLVKRTGEKVFLECVQDMDHENMFWYRQDPGLGLRLIYFSYDVKMKEKGDIPEGYSVSREKKERFSLILESASTNQTSMYLCASSLPNRGGGNQPQHFGDGTRLSIL.